Listed here is a single T cell receptor beta chain. The CDR3 runs to 16 residues. The germline V gene has CDR1 LGHNA and CDR2 YSLEER. After removal of 4 bases from V and 6 bases from J, the junction contained 8 bases not matched to a gene. The sample comes from a study of blood T cell repertoires in COVID-19. Study details: Italy, Spain and the United States were the sources of the convalescent and acute COVID-19 samples. PBMCs, B-cell-depleted T cells, or T cells were the source of the cDNA or gDNA that made up the material.

In the authors' workflow: Quantification of nucleated cells was approximated via reference gene primer amplification. The data were produced by immunoSEQ multiplex PCR, yet TCRdb's version contains in-frame clones alone and is incomplete. V and J calls and clone size are those listed in that table; D and trimming were worked out from the DNA. The sample contains 150,000 or so clones, 55% to 75% of which appear only once. The sequenced material came from peripheral blood. This sequence joins TRBV4-3 and TRBJ2-1, with TRBD2 identical over 11 bases. This TCR was recovered from a woman aged 70-85 years with acute or convalescent COVID-19. Here the CDR3 reads CASSPLAGGLINEQFF. As DNA, the CDR3 is TGCGCCAGCAGCCCTCTAGCGGGGGGCCTGATCAATGAGCAGTTCTTC.